The 9 T cell receptor beta chains presented below share a single source sample, sequenced in a study of cytomegalovirus exposure and HLA in healthy donors. Use of 60 Vbeta and 13 Jbeta primers characterized the PCR. Method: immunoSEQ multiplex PCR; TCRdb's copy keeps in-frame clones and lacks some. Counted here are 100,000 to 150,000 clones, 70% to 85% occurring once; the ten biggest clones make up under 3.5%. The sample comprised PBMCs. The receptors originated from a woman in her fifties or sixties in good health and CMV-seronegative.

Worth noting for this clone: At one end, the junction sequence differs from germline, possibly due to a read error. The rearrangement uses TRBV18 and TRBJ2-3; 9 nucleotides match TRBD1. This CDR3 spans 14 amino acids. Germline CDR1 reads KGHSH; CDR2 reads LQKENI. CDR3 in amino acids: CASSPQGATDTQYF. The CDR3 DNA follows: TGTGCCAGCTCGCCACAGGGGGCCACAGATACGCAGTATTTT.

The chain recombines TRBV9 with TRBJ2-1; no reliable D call. V was trimmed by 2 bases and J by 9 bases, leaving 15 bases between them. Germline CDR1 reads SGDLS; CDR2 reads YYNGEE. This CDR3 spans 14 amino acids. Here the CDR3 DNA reads TGTGCCAGCAGCGTCCAGACTTATGGTAGTGAGCAGTTCTTC. It yields the protein CASSVQTYGSEQFF.

The J gene is TRBJ2-7, the V gene TRBV27; 9 bases align to TRBD1. V was clipped by 1 base and J by 5 bases; unmatched bases: 9. Per the germline V gene, CDR1 is MNHEY and CDR2 is SMNVEV (reference sequence). This CDR3 comprises 16 residues. The CDR3 reads CASSLFPGDRVHEQYF. The CDR3 bases are TGTGCCAGCAGTTTATTTCCCGGGGACAGGGTTCACGAGCAGTACTTC.

This chain joins TRBV28 and TRBJ2-7; possible D gene TRBD2, 5 bases. The germline V gene has CDR1 MDHEN and CDR2 SYDVKM. The V and J ends lost 3 bases and 0 bases respectively, with 9 bases between them. The CDR3 contains 14 residues. The CDR3 loop reads CASSFLGSSYEQYF. The CDR3 bases are TGTGCCAGCAGTTTTTTGGGGAGCTCCTACGAGCAGTACTTC.

The gene calls are TRBV28 and TRBJ2-4; 7 nucleotides line up with TRBD1. Trimming removed 5 bases from V and 0 bases from J; junction bases left unmatched: 16. Germline V gene lookup returns CDR1 MDHEN and CDR2 SYDVKM. The CDR3 sequence is 19 residues long. This CDR3 is CASSPSNSQGRIAKNIQYF. The CDR3 bases are TGTGCCAGCAGTCCGAGCAACTCACAGGGGCGAATAGCCAAAAACATTCAGTACTTC.

This clone is a singleton in its sample. The CDR3 nucleotides read TGTGCCAGCAGCCCAGGGACAGGGGGCGCCTACGAGCAGTACTTC. The encoded protein is CASSPGTGGAYEQYF. V and J are TRBV7-3 and TRBJ2-7; 12 bases fit TRBD1. In germline, CDR1 is SGHTA, CDR2 FQGTGA. CDR3 length equals 15 residues. V gave up 5 bases and J gave up 2 bases; unmatched junction bases: 4.

The V and J genes are TRBV7-3 and TRBJ2-2; 8 nucleotides match TRBD2. Germline-derived CDR1 and CDR2 are SGHTA and FQGTGA. This CDR3 is built from 17 residues. The ends lost 3 bases at V and 1 base at J; junction bases unmatched: 7. As DNA, the CDR3 is TGTGCCAGCAGCTTTCTCAGCGGGAGTGTGAACACCGGGGAGCTGTTTTTT. Encoded protein: CASSFLSGSVNTGELFF.

The chain uses TRBV29-1 and TRBJ2-7; TRBD1 matches at 7 bases. Germline CDR1 is SQVTM and CDR2 is ANQGSEA. This CDR3 comprises 15 residues. Trimming at V came to 7 bases and at J to 3 bases, leaving 15 bases not matched to a gene. Here the CDR3 DNA reads TGCAGCGGCCCGCCCCCGGACAGGACCCTCTACGAGCAGTACTTC. Translating it yields CSGPPPDRTLYEQYF.

The chain links TRBV5-1 to TRBJ1-6; TRBD1 is a possible D gene (6 bases). CDR1 is SGHRS, CDR2 YFSETQ, per germline. The CDR3 consists of 15 residues. Trimming left V 0 bases short and J 7 bases short, with 11 bases between. CDR3 sequence (DNA): TGCGCCAGCAGCTTGGCCTCACAGGGAAATTCACCCCTCCACTTT. It yields the protein CASSLASQGNSPLHF. The full variable domain, its missing parts supplied by reference TRBV5-1 and TRBJ1-6, is KAGVTQTPRYLIKTRGQQVTLSCSPISGHRSVSWYQQTPGQGLQFLFEYFSETQRNKGNFPGRFSGRQFSNSRSEMNVSTLELGDSALYLCASSLASQGNSPLHFGNGTRLTVT.